These T cell receptor beta chains were read from a single sample in a study of neurological immune-mediated disorders. In TCRdb, the 5' RACE reads were re-called with MiXCR into one record per CDR3 protein. The sample includes more than 45,000 distinct CDR3 sequences, approximately 4% of them seen just once. Material: PBMCs. The receptors were sampled from a man aged 45-65 years with multiple sclerosis. Both conserved end residues are part of each CDR3. D genes are given only for firm matches. The listing skips clone size in some rows; elsewhere it reads once, few, many or a size class.

v_call	j_call	d_call	clone_size	cdr3_aa	cdr3_nt
TRBV27	TRBJ1-2	-	many	CASSKAEGYGYTF	TGTGCCAGCAGTAAGGCGGAGGGGTATGGCTACACCTTC
TRBV4-1	TRBJ2-7	TRBD2	many	CASSHALGTSGNYEQYF	TGCGCCAGCAGCCACGCCTTAGGGACTAGCGGTAACTACGAGCAGTACTTC
TRBV12-3/TRBV12-4	TRBJ2-5	-	many	CASSFYQGRETQYF	TGTGCCAGCAGTTTTTATCAGGGGCGTGAGACCCAGTACTTC
TRBV5-1	TRBJ2-1	TRBD2	many	CASSLAGGAFNEQFF	TGCGCCAGCAGCCTAGCGGGGGGAGCCTTCAATGAGCAGTTCTTC
TRBV10-3	TRBJ2-7	-	many	CAITPGTEYEQYF	TGTGCCATAACTCCCGGGACGGAATACGAGCAGTACTTC
TRBV5-1	TRBJ2-2	-	many	CASSLLQNTGELFF	TGCGCCAGCAGCTTGTTACAGAACACCGGGGAGCTGTTTTTT
TRBV5-1	TRBJ2-5	TRBD1	many	CASSSGQGSHQGTQYF	TGCGCCAGCAGCTCAGGACAGGGGTCCCATCAAGGGACCCAGTACTTC
TRBV5-1	TRBJ1-1	-	many	CASSTVGGSTEAFF	TGCGCCAGCAGCACCGTAGGAGGGTCTACAGAAGCTTTCTTT
TRBV28	TRBJ1-5	TRBD1	many	CASRYRGENQPQHF	TGTGCCAGCAGGTACAGGGGGGAGAATCAGCCCCAGCATTTT
TRBV5-1	TRBJ2-1	-	many	CASSLDSWTAGQFF	TGCGCCAGCAGCTTGGACTCATGGACCGCCGGGCAGTTCTTC
TRBV7-3	TRBJ1-1	-	few	CASSQTGRNTEAFF	TGTGCCAGCAGCCAAACAGGGAGGAACACTGAAGCTTTCTTT
TRBV7-8	TRBJ1-1	TRBD1	many	CASSFFGQDAEAFF	TGTGCCAGCAGCTTTTTCGGACAGGACGCTGAAGCTTTCTTT
TRBV25-1	TRBJ2-1	-	many	CASREPGAGEQFF	TGTGCCAGCAGAGAACCGGGGGCAGGTGAGCAGTTCTTC
TRBV5-1	TRBJ2-1	TRBD2	many	CASSFTAGEPQRYNEQFF	TGCGCCAGCAGCTTTACAGCGGGAGAACCCCAACGCTACAATGAGCAGTTCTTC
TRBV25-1	TRBJ1-2	-	many	CASSESGAWSGYTF	TGTGCCAGCAGTGAATCTGGCGCGTGGAGCGGCTACACCTTC
TRBV7-7	TRBJ2-5	TRBD2	-	CASSRTSGRTQETQYF	TGTGCCAGCAGTCGTACTAGCGGGAGGACGCAAGAGACCCAGTACTTC
TRBV10-3	TRBJ2-3	-	many	CAISESIADTDTQYF	TGTGCCATCAGTGAGTCGATAGCGGACACAGATACGCAGTATTTT
TRBV5-6	TRBJ1-2	-	-	CASSQPGHNYGYTF	TGTGCCAGCAGCCAACCGGGACACAACTATGGCTACACCTTC
TRBV4-2	TRBJ2-7	-	many	CASSQGGLYEQYF	TGTGCCAGCAGCCAAGGAGGGCTCTACGAGCAGTACTTC
TRBV3-1	TRBJ2-3	-	-	CASSQDREDTQYF	TGTGCCAGCAGCCAAGACCGGGAAGATACGCAGTATTTT
TRBV5-1	TRBJ2-7	-	many	CASSPTGHPSYEQYF	TGCGCCAGCAGCCCAACCGGACATCCCTCCTACGAGCAGTACTTC
TRBV20-1	TRBJ2-7	-	many	CSARGWQKVYEQYF	TGCAGTGCTAGAGGCTGGCAGAAAGTCTACGAGCAGTACTTC
TRBV12-3/TRBV12-4	TRBJ1-1	-	many	CASSLTVNTEAFF	TGTGCCAGCAGTTTAACAGTGAACACTGAAGCTTTCTTT
TRBV3-1	TRBJ2-1	-	few	CASSPTSLSEQFF	TGTGCCAGCAGCCCGACATCCCTCAGTGAGCAGTTCTTC
TRBV28	TRBJ2-3	TRBD2	many	CASRLLAGGQDTQYF	TGTGCCAGCAGACTCCTAGCGGGGGGGCAGGATACGCAGTATTTT
TRBV20-1	TRBJ2-1	-	many	CSARPSGEQFF	TGCAGTGCTAGACCGTCTGGGGAGCAGTTCTTC
TRBV4-1	TRBJ1-4	TRBD1	many	CASSQDRGQGREKLFF	TGCGCCAGCAGCCAAGATAGAGGACAGGGGCGGGAAAAACTGTTTTTT
TRBV15	TRBJ1-2	-	many	CATSSSRTATYGYTF	TGTGCCACCAGCTCAAGTAGGACAGCTACATATGGCTACACCTTC
TRBV4-1	TRBJ2-3	TRBD2	many	CASSQEAVLADPRDTQYF	TGCGCCAGCAGCCAAGAGGCGGTCCTAGCGGATCCCAGAGATACGCAGTATTTT
TRBV5-1	TRBJ2-2	TRBD1	medium-sized	CASSSGGATGELFF	TGCGCCAGCAGCTCAGGGGGCGCGACCGGGGAGCTGTTTTTT
TRBV24-1	TRBJ2-5	TRBD1	-	CATSDAIPGQGRETQYF	TGTGCCACCAGTGATGCCATACCGGGACAGGGGAGAGAGACCCAGTACTTC
TRBV10-3	TRBJ2-7	TRBD2	few	CAISFNGLVMNEQYF	TGTGCCATCAGTTTTAACGGACTAGTCATGAACGAGCAGTACTTC
TRBV12-3/TRBV12-4	TRBJ2-5	TRBD2	many	CASGLAGLGETQYF	TGTGCCAGCGGCCTAGCGGGGCTGGGGGAGACCCAGTACTTC
TRBV12-3/TRBV12-4	TRBJ1-2	-	many	CASRMSGDVHGYTF	TGTGCCAGCCGTATGTCGGGGGATGTTCATGGCTACACCTTC
TRBV7-9	TRBJ2-7	TRBD1	few	CASSTTGTGEREQYF	TGTGCCAGCAGCACAACCGGGACAGGTGAACGGGAGCAGTACTTC
TRBV28	TRBJ2-1	TRBD2	-	CASIFSNSGREQFF	TGTGCCAGCATCTTTTCCAATAGCGGGAGGGAGCAGTTCTTC
TRBV27	TRBJ2-7	TRBD2	-	CASSSSSGSTAYEQYF	TGTGCCAGCAGTTCATCTAGCGGGAGTACGGCCTACGAGCAGTACTTC
TRBV9	TRBJ1-1	-	many	CASSIAGTTEAFF	TGTGCCAGCAGCATTGCCGGGACAACTGAAGCTTTCTTT
TRBV5-1	TRBJ1-1	TRBD1	many	CASSLGTGSTEAFF	TGCGCCAGCAGCTTGGGGACAGGGTCCACTGAAGCTTTCTTT
TRBV5-1	TRBJ1-6	TRBD1	many	CASSVQGQSSNSPLHF	TGCGCCAGCAGCGTACAGGGACAGTCTTCTAATTCACCCCTCCACTTT
TRBV21-1	TRBJ2-7	-	many	CASSWRLDLEQYF	TGTGCCAGCAGCTGGAGACTAGACCTCGAGCAGTACTTC
TRBV3-1	TRBJ1-5	TRBD1	many	CASSHGQGNNQPQHF	TGTGCCAGCAGCCACGGACAGGGGAACAATCAGCCCCAGCATTTT
TRBV7-6	TRBJ2-1	-	few	CASSLTGVNEQFF	TGTGCCAGCAGCTTAACGGGGGTCAATGAGCAGTTCTTC
TRBV20-1	TRBJ2-7	-	many	CSTYRQASYEQYF	TGCAGTACCTACCGACAGGCCTCCTACGAGCAGTACTTC
TRBV25-1	TRBJ2-7	TRBD1	-	CASSKGQGVREQYF	TGTGCCAGCAGCAAGGGGCAGGGGGTGCGGGAGCAGTACTTC
TRBV5-1	TRBJ2-7	-	many	CASSIDIRAAYEQYF	TGCGCCAGCAGCATCGATATCAGGGCCGCCTACGAGCAGTACTTC